The 12 T cell receptor beta chains below were found in one sample sequenced in a study of cytomegalovirus exposure and HLA in healthy donors. Vbeta (60) and Jbeta (13) primers were used in the PCR. Clones were sequenced by immunoSEQ multiplex PCR, and TCRdb holds only the in-frame ones, with some missing. This sample carries more than 140,000 clones, about 77% of them seen once, and the ten largest clones take around 1.5%. Sequencing was carried out using PBMCs. The receptors stem from a female donor in good health and CMV-seronegative.

This chain links TRBV27 with TRBJ2-7, with D hard to call. Germline V gene sequence: CDR1 MNHEY, CDR2 SMNVEV (reference sequence). The CDR3 covers 13 residues. Trimming removed 4 bases at V and 2 bases at J, with 9 bases between. This CDR3 reads CASSYDWAYEQYF. For the CDR3, the DNA is TGTGCCAGCAGTTACGACTGGGCCTACGAGCAGTACTTC.

The chain links TRBV5-1 to TRBJ2-5; possible D gene TRBD2, 6 bases. Judging by the DNA end, TRBJ2-7 fits better; the J call may be wrong. Germline CDR1 reads SGHRS; CDR2 reads YFSETQ. The CDR3 has 14 residues. The CDR3 sequence: CASSGGTSSYEQYF. DNA for the CDR3: TGCGCCAGCAGCGGAGGGACTTCGTCCTACGAGCAGTACTTC.

The chain uses TRBV7-9 and TRBJ2-1; 11 bases agree with TRBD1. The J segment lost 7 bases and the V segment lost 2 bases, leaving 4 bases of the junction unmatched. Germline-derived CDR1 and CDR2 are SEHNR and FQNEAQ (reference sequence). The CDR3 has 15 amino acids. CDR3: CASSLTGTGGNEQFF. CDR3 bases: TGTGCCAGCAGCTTAACCGGGACAGGGGGGAATGAGCAGTTCTTC.

The chain carries TRBV6-6 and TRBJ1-2, with TRBD1 matching over 10 bases. This CDR3 spans 14 amino acids. CDR1 and CDR2 (germline): MNHNY, SVGAGI (reference sequence). J was trimmed by 4 bases and V by 5 bases; bases with no gene match: 4. The CDR3 here is CASSTGTGVYGYTF. CDR3 sequence (DNA): TGTGCCAGCAGTACTGGGACAGGGGTCTATGGCTACACCTTC.

The rearrangement joins TRBV5-1 to TRBJ2-1; 8 bases agree with TRBD1. The CDR3 totals 17 residues. V dropped 0 bases and J dropped 5; count of bases not matched to a gene: 10. Germline V gene lookup returns CDR1 SGHRS and CDR2 YFSETQ. The CDR3 region has the DNA TGCGCCAGCAGCTTGGTACAGGGGGGCATAGGGAACAATGAGCAGTTCTTC. Amino acids: CASSLVQGGIGNNEQFF.

This clone has a single count. The chain employs TRBV6-5 and TRBJ1-1, with 8 nucleotides matching TRBD1. Unmatched junction bases numbered 13, after V lost 4 bases and J lost 6 bases. The CDR3 runs 16 residues. Per the germline V gene, CDR1 is MNHEY and CDR2 is SVGAGI. CDR3 region: CASSSTPRTGFPEAFF. CDR3 nucleotide sequence: TGTGCCAGCAGTTCAACACCGCGGACAGGGTTCCCTGAAGCTTTCTTT.

A single count supports this clone. This sequence joins TRBV18 and TRBJ2-7; no firm D call. Germline CDR1 KGHSH, CDR2 LQKENI. The ends were cut back, 0 bases at V and 2 bases at J, with 5 bases in the middle. This CDR3 has 13 residues. The CDR3 DNA is TGTGCCAGCTCACCACCCGTAACCTACGAGCAGTACTTC. This gives the protein CASSPPVTYEQYF.

The sample holds one count of this clone. This chain connects TRBV27 to TRBJ1-3; 7 positions agree with TRBD1. This CDR3 is built from 15 residues. Unmatched junction bases numbered 10, after V lost 3 bases and J lost 8 bases. The germline CDR1 and CDR2 sequences are MNHEY and SMNVEV (reference sequence). CDR3 sequence reads: CASSFDGTASDTIYF. DNA of the CDR3: TGTGCCAGCAGTTTCGACGGGACAGCATCGGACACCATATATTTT.

The chain couples TRBV12-5 to TRBJ1-3; D may be TRBD1 (5 bases). From germline, CDR1 is LGHNT and CDR2 FRNRAP. CDR3 length: 13 residues. Trimming cost V 7 bases and J 3 bases, with 10 bases left between them. CDR3 residues: CASDRGFGNTIYF. The CDR3, as DNA: TGTGCTAGTGATAGGGGCTTTGGAAACACCATATATTTT.

The sample holds one count of this clone. The J gene is TRBJ1-5, the V gene TRBV9, with 7 bases identical to TRBD1. Trimming took 3 bases from V and 3 from J; bases not matched to a gene: 3. The CDR3 is 14 residues long. Per germline, CDR1 SGDLS and CDR2 YYNGEE. The CDR3 nucleotides are TGTGCCAGCAGCGGGGGACAGTTCAATCAGCCCCAGCATTTT. It codes for CASSGGQFNQPQHF.

This chain connects TRBV6-5 to TRBJ1-5; D gene unclear. CDR3 length: 14 amino acids. The V gene lost 6 bases and the J gene lost 3 bases, with 12 bases spanning the gap. Germline loops: CDR1 MNHEY, CDR2 SVGAGI. The CDR3 bases are TGTGCCAGCAGCCCCCTTTCCCCCAATCAGCCCCAGCATTTT. Protein sequence: CASSPLSPNQPQHF.

J is TRBJ2-7 and V is TRBV5-1; D not certain. Germline V gives CDR1 SGHRS, CDR2 YFSETQ. The V end lost 2 bases, the J end lost 6 bases, and 15 bases lay between the germline ends. CDR3 length equals 14 residues. Here the CDR3 reads CASSFEINPSEQYF. DNA of the CDR3: TGCGCCAGCAGCTTCGAAATAAACCCTAGCGAGCAGTACTTC.